Below, 14 T cell receptor beta chains from the same sample are listed, as sequenced in a study of OX40 agonist ivuxolimab in advanced cancers. The assay was immunoSEQ multiplex PCR, and TCRdb's table has in-frame clones only and misses some. Of 95,000 to 150,000 clones in the sample, 85% to 95% are singletons; the top ten hold under 0.9%. The sample here was CD4+ or CD8+ T cells sorted from blood, taken in a trial of the OX40 agonist ivuxolimab. All receptors come from an adult with an advanced solid tumor such as melanoma, head and neck, liver or kidney cancer.

This rearrangement joins TRBV6-5 to TRBJ1-2; TRBD1 aligns across 7 bases. The CDR3 length is 15 residues. Germline V gene sequence: CDR1 MNHEY, CDR2 SVGAGI. Trimming removed 0 bases from V and 4 bases from J; junction bases left unmatched: 5. DNA for the CDR3: TGTGCCAGCAGTTACTCGAGGAGGGGGCCCTATGGCTACACCTTC. The encoded protein is CASSYSRRGPYGYTF.

The chain links TRBV27 to TRBJ1-2, with 8 bases that match TRBD1. J was trimmed by 7 bases and V by 8 bases; bases with no gene match: 15. The CDR3 contains 15 residues. The germline V gene has CDR1 MNHEY and CDR2 SMNVEV (reference sequence). DNA for the CDR3: TGTGCCAGCGGACGGTGGGACAGGACTGTTGGTGGCTACACCTTC. This translates into CASGRWDRTVGGYTF.

The rearrangement joins TRBV29-1 to TRBJ2-5; no clear D. CDR1 and CDR2 from the germline V gene are SQVTM and ANQGSEA. This CDR3 region has 14 residues. V was pared by 4 bases and J by 2 bases, with 14 bases between. The CDR3 bases are TGCAGCGTTGCCGGTTGGCAGGCGCAAGAGACCCAGTACTTC. Translation: CSVAGWQAQETQYF.

The genes are TRBV6-1 and TRBJ1-1; D is unresolved. This CDR3 is 13 amino acids long. Germline V gives CDR1 MNHNS, CDR2 SASEGT. Trimming took 7 bases from V and 2 from J, leaving 11 bases between them. Here the CDR3 reads CASTNARNTEAFF. Here the CDR3 DNA reads TGTGCCAGCACCAACGCAAGAAACACTGAAGCTTTCTTT.

This clone was observed once. This chain links TRBV28 with TRBJ1-1; 10 bases align to TRBD1. The junction had 11 bases not matched to a gene; V was cut back by 5 bases and J by 5 bases. This CDR3 comprises 16 residues. Per the germline V gene, CDR1 is MDHEN and CDR2 is SYDVKM. CDR3 amino acids: CASSPFRQGARTEAFF. The CDR3 nucleotides are TGTGCCAGCAGTCCTTTTCGACAGGGGGCTCGTACTGAAGCTTTCTTT.

The V and J genes are TRBV11-3 and TRBJ2-7; D gene uncertain. The germline V gene has CDR1 SGHNT and CDR2 YENEEA. The V and J ends lost 5 bases and 4 bases respectively, with 9 bases between them. The CDR3 loop spans 12 amino acids. The CDR3 loop is CASSIRSYEQYF. The CDR3 DNA reads TGTGCCAGCAGCATTCGAAGTTACGAGCAGTACTTC.

V and J are TRBV5-1 and TRBJ1-5; no reliable D call. V was trimmed by 4 bases and J by 4 bases, leaving 12 bases between them. Germline V gene data show CDR1 as SGHRS and CDR2 as YFSETQ. The length of the CDR3 is 14 residues. The CDR3: CASSPSVGNQPQHF. CDR3 nucleotide sequence: TGCGCCAGCAGCCCGTCGGTGGGGAATCAGCCCCAGCATTTT.

The J gene is TRBJ2-7, the V gene TRBV6-6; perhaps TRBD2 as D (6 bases). Per the germline V gene, CDR1 is MNHNY and CDR2 is SVGAGI (reference sequence). V lost 5 bases and J 2 bases, leaving 13 bases between the germline ends. The CDR3 totals 14 residues. Here the CDR3 reads CASSRDSRAYEQYF. The CDR3 nucleotides are TGTGCCAGCAGTCGGGACTCTAGAGCCTACGAGCAGTACTTC.

This clone was counted a single time. The gene calls are TRBV28 and TRBJ1-5; 10 positions match TRBD1. Losses at the gene ends were 10 bases for V and 6 bases for J; bases not matched to a gene: 6. This CDR3 contains 13 residues. Germline V gene sequence: CDR1 MDHEN, CDR2 SYDVKM. The CDR3 protein is CANAGQGGQPQHF. CDR3 coding DNA: TGTGCCAACGCCGGACAGGGGGGTCAGCCCCAGCATTTT.

This clone was detected a few times. V gene TRBV9 combines with J gene TRBJ2-3, with TRBD1 matching 7 bases. The CDR3 is made up of 14 amino acids. After removal of 2 bases from V and 4 bases from J, the junction contained 4 bases not matched to a gene. Germline V CDR1 and CDR2: SGDLS, YYNGEE. The CDR3 loop is CASSVTQGSDTQYF. The CDR3, as DNA: TGTGCCAGCAGCGTTACACAGGGGTCAGATACGCAGTATTTT.

The chain is built from TRBV27 and TRBJ2-7; TRBD1 matches 8 bases. CDR1 is MNHEY and CDR2 is SMNVEV in the germline V gene (reference sequence). CDR3 length: 14 amino acids. V lost 8 bases and J lost 4; bases outside the gene matches: 10. CDR3 sequence: CASCRDRLGYEQYF. DNA of the CDR3: TGTGCCAGCTGCCGGGACAGGCTGGGGTACGAGCAGTACTTC.

J is TRBJ2-1 and V is TRBV5-4, with 7 positions matching TRBD2. This CDR3 is built from 16 residues. Germline V gene data show CDR1 as SGHNT and CDR2 as YYREEE (reference sequence). Trimming at V came to 0 bases and at J to 7 bases, leaving 10 bases not matched to a gene. Here the CDR3 reads CASSLGAGVARNEQFF. DNA of the CDR3: TGTGCCAGCAGCTTGGGGGCGGGAGTTGCTCGGAATGAGCAGTTCTTC.

This sequence joins TRBV18 and TRBJ1-1, with 7 positions matching TRBD1. Trimming took 1 base from V and 1 from J; bases not matched to a gene: 6. Germline values: CDR1 KGHSH, CDR2 LQKENI. The CDR3 is made up of 16 amino acids. The CDR3 sequence is CASSPLTGRQNTEAFF. The DNA for the CDR3 is TGTGCCAGCTCACCACTGACAGGGCGGCAGAACACTGAAGCTTTCTTT. Full variable domain (missing parts from reference TRBV18 and TRBJ1-1): NAGVMQNPRHLVRRRGQEARLRCSPMKGHSHVYWYRQLPEEGLKFMVYLQKENIIDESGMPKERFSAEFPKEGPSILRIQQVVRGDSAAYFCASSPLTGRQNTEAFFGQGTRLTVV.

The CDR3: CASSLVTGKKETQYF. CDR3 nucleotide sequence: TGCGCCAGCAGCTTGGTTACGGGCAAGAAAGAGACCCAGTACTTC. This chain uses TRBV5-1 with TRBJ2-5; no definite D call. Trimming cost V 0 bases and J 3 bases, with 12 bases left between them. Germline V gene lookup returns CDR1 SGHRS and CDR2 YFSETQ. The CDR3 contains 15 residues.